Listed below are T cell receptor beta chains from one sample, sequenced in a study of CD8 T cells in ankylosing spondylitis. TCRdb reanalysed the 5' RACE reads using MiXCR and keeps one entry per CDR3 protein. The sample lists under 250,000 distinct CDR3 sequences; under 35% were seen once. The sequencing sample was made of blood, either unsorted or a sorted T cell fraction (not recorded which). The receptor source for this set is a male donor with ankylosing spondylitis or in good health (not recorded which). CDR3s include the opening cysteine and the closing phenylalanine or tryptophan. A D gene is named only where the DNA matches it firmly. The size of a clone is reported for some rows only, either as once, few or many, or as a class for expanded clones.

cdr3_aa | cdr3_nt | v_call | d_call | clone_size | j_call
CASREGAGETQYF | TGTGCCAGCAGGGAGGGGGCGGGAGAGACCCAGTACTTC | TRBV6-1 | - | - | TRBJ2-5
CASSLVADSGNTIYF | TGTGCCAGCAGCTTGGTGGCGGACTCTGGAAACACCATATATTTT | TRBV5-6 | - | few | TRBJ1-3
CASSAPGQGDYEQFF | TGTGCCAGCAGCGCGCCGGGACAGGGTGACTATGAGCAGTTCTTC | TRBV11-1 | TRBD1 | - | TRBJ2-1
CASSVDAATDTQYF | TGTGCCAGCAGCGTAGATGCAGCCACAGATACGCAGTATTTT | TRBV9 | - | - | TRBJ2-3
CASSLSAGSQPQHF | TGTGCCAGCAGTTTGTCGGCAGGGAGTCAGCCCCAGCATTTT | TRBV12-3/TRBV12-4 | - | - | TRBJ1-5
CASSGRGVPNNEQFF | TGTGCCAGCAGCGGTCGGGGGGTCCCGAACAATGAGCAGTTCTTC | TRBV9 | TRBD2 | few | TRBJ2-1
CAISESWQGEGYTF | TGTGCCATCAGTGAGTCCTGGCAGGGAGAAGGCTACACCTTC | TRBV10-3 | - | - | TRBJ1-2
CASSFGIGYEQYF | TGCGCCAGCAGCTTTGGCATCGGCTACGAGCAGTACTTC | TRBV5-1 | - | - | TRBJ2-7
CASSLGGANGYTF | TGTGCCAGCAGTTTGGGGGGGGCAAATGGCTACACCTTC | TRBV12-3/TRBV12-4 | - | - | TRBJ1-2
CASSLTQYF | TGCGCCAGCAGCTTGACCCAGTACTTC | TRBV5-1 | - | few | TRBJ2-5
CASSYVASGKEAYNEQFF | TGTGCCAGCAGTTACGTCGCATCCGGGAAAGAGGCCTACAATGAGCAGTTCTTC | TRBV6-5 | - | - | TRBJ2-1
CASSVVGLGDTQYF | TGTGCCAGCAGCGTAGTCGGACTGGGAGATACGCAGTATTTT | TRBV9 | - | few | TRBJ2-3
CSASGGFPEQYF | TGCAGTGCTAGCGGGGGGTTCCCCGAGCAGTACTTC | TRBV20-1 | TRBD2 | - | TRBJ2-7
CAISEWASGEETQYF | TGTGCCATCAGTGAATGGGCGAGCGGGGAAGAGACCCAGTACTTC | TRBV10-3 | TRBD2 | many | TRBJ2-5
CASSRYGGGYYNEQFF | TGTGCCAGCAGTCGTTATGGGGGGGGGTACTACAATGAGCAGTTCTTC | TRBV12-3/TRBV12-4 | TRBD2 | - | TRBJ2-1
CASSIPGTVNNEQFF | TGTGCCAGCAGTATCCCCGGGACAGTAAACAATGAGCAGTTCTTC | TRBV12-3/TRBV12-4 | TRBD1 | - | TRBJ2-1
CASSEQGFGEKLFF | TGTGCCAGCAGTGAACAGGGCTTCGGGGAAAAACTGTTTTTT | TRBV6-1 | - | - | TRBJ1-4
CASSLVAGNSVAEAFF | TGCGCCAGCAGCTTGGTGGCAGGGAATTCAGTAGCTGAAGCTTTCTTT | TRBV5-1 | - | few | TRBJ1-1
CASSLSLPGRGEQFF | TGCGCCAGCAGCTTGTCTCTTCCGGGGCGGGGTGAGCAGTTCTTC | TRBV5-1 | - | - | TRBJ2-1
CASSLAVSTDTQYF | TGCGCCAGCAGCTTGGCCGTCAGCACAGATACGCAGTATTTT | TRBV5-1 | - | few | TRBJ2-3
CASSLSVEYNEQFF | TGTGCCAGCAGCTTAAGCGTGGAATACAATGAGCAGTTCTTC | TRBV7-9 | - | - | TRBJ2-1
CSARGLLSGANVLTF | TGCAGTGCTAGAGGTTTGCTGTCTGGGGCCAACGTCCTGACTTTC | TRBV20-1 | - | - | TRBJ2-6